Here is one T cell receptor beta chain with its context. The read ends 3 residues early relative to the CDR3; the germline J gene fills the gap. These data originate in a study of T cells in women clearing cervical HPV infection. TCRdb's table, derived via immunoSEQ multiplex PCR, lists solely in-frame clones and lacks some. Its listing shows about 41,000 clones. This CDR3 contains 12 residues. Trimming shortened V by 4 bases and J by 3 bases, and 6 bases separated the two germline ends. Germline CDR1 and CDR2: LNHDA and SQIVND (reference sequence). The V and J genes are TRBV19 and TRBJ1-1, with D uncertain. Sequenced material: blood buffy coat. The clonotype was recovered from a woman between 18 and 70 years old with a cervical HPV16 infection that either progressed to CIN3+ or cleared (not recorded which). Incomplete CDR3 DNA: TGTGCCAGTAGTAGCGGCGACACTGAA. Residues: CASSSGDTE. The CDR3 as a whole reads CASSSGDTEAFF.